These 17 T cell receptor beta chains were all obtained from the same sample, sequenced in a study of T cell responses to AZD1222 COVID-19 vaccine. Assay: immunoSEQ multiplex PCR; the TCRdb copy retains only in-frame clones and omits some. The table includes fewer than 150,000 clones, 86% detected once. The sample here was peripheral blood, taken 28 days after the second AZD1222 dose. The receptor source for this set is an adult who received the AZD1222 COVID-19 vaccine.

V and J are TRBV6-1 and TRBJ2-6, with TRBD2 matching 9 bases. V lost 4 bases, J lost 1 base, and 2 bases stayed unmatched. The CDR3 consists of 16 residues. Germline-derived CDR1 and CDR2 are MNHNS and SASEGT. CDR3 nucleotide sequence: TGTGCCAGCAGTGTGGGACTAGCATCTGGGGCCAACGTCCTGACTTTC. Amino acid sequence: CASSVGLASGANVLTF.

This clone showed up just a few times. The CDR3 is CATSDSLLTEPLYF. The CDR3 DNA reads as TGTGCCACCAGTGATTCCCTCTTGACGGAGCCTCTTTACTTC. This chain joins TRBV24-1 and TRBJ2-5; D is unclear. The V gene's germline CDR1 is KGHDR and CDR2 SFDVKD. The CDR3 totals 14 residues. V lost 2 bases and J lost 14, with 20 bases in between.

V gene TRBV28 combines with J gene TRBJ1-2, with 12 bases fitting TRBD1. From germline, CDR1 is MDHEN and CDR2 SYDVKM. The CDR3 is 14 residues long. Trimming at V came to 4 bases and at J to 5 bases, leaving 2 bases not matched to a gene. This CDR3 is CASSSGQGAYGYTF. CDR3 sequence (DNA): TGTGCCAGCAGTTCGGGACAGGGGGCTTATGGCTACACCTTC.

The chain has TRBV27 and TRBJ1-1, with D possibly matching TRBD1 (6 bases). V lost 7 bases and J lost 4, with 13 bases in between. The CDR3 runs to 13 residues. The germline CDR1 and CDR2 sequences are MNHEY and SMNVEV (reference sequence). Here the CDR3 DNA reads TGTGCCAGCACCAAACAGGGTCGCACTGAAGCTTTCTTT. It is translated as CASTKQGRTEAFF.

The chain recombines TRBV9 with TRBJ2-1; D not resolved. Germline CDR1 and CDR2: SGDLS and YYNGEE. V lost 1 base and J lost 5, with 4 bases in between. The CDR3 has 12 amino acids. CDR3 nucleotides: TGTGCCAGCAGCGTATGGGACAATGAGCAGTTCTTC. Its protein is CASSVWDNEQFF.

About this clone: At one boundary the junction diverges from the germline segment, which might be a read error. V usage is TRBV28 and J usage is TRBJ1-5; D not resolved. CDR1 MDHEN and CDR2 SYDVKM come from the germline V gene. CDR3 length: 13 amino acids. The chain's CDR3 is CASSLNVNSPKNF. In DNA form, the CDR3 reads TGTGCCAGCAGTTTAAATGTGAACTCCCCTAAGAATTTT.

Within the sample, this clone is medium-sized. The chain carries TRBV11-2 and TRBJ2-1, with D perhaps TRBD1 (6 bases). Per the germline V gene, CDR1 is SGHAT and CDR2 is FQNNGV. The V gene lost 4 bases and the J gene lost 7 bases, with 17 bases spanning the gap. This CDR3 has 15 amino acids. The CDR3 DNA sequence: TGTGCCAGCAGCTACGGGACATTTGACATAAATGAGCAGTTCTTC. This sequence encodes CASSYGTFDINEQFF.

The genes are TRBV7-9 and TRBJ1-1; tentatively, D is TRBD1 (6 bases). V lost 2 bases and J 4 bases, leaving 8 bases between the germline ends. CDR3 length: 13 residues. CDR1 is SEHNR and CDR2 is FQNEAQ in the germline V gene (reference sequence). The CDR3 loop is CASSLTGRTEAFF. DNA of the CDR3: TGTGCCAGCAGCTTAACAGGGCGCACTGAAGCTTTCTTT.

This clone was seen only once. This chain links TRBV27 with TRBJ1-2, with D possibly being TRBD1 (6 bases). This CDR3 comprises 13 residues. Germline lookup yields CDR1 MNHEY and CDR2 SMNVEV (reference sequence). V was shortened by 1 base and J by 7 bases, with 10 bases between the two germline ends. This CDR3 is CASSLYRDTGYTF. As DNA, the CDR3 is TGTGCCAGCAGTTTATACAGGGATACTGGCTACACCTTC.

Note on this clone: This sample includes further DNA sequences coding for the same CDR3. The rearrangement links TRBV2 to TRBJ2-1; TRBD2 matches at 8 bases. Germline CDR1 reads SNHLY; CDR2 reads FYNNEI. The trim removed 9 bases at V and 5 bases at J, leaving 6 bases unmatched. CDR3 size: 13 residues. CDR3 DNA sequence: TGTGCCAGTCGGGGGGGCCGGGACAATGAGCAGTTCTTC. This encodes CASRGGRDNEQFF.

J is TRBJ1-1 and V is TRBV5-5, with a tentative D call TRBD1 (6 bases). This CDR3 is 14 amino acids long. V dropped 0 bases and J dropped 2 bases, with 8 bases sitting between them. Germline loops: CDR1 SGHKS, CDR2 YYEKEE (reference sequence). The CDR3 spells CASSLGQANTEAFF. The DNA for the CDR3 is TGTGCCAGCAGCTTGGGACAGGCTAACACTGAAGCTTTCTTT.

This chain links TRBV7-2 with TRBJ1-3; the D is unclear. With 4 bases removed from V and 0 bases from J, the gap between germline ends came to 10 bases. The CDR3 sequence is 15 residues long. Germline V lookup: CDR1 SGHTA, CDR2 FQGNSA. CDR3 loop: CASSSYTGSGNTIYF. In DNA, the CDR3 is TGTGCCAGCAGCTCGTACACGGGCTCTGGAAACACCATATATTTT.

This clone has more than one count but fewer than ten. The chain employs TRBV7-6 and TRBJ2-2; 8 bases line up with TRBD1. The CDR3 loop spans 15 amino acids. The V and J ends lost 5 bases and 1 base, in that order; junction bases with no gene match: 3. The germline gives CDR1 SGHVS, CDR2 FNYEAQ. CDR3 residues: CASSIGQGNTGELFF. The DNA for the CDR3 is TGTGCCAGCAGCATCGGACAGGGGAACACCGGGGAGCTGTTTTTT.

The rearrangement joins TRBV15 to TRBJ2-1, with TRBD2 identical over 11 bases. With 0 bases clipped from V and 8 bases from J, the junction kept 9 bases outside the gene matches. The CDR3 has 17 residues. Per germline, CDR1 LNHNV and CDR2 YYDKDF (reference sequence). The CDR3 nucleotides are TGTGCCACCAGCAGAGACGCTAGCGGGGGGAGAGGTGATGAGCAGTTCTTC. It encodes CATSRDASGGRGDEQFF.

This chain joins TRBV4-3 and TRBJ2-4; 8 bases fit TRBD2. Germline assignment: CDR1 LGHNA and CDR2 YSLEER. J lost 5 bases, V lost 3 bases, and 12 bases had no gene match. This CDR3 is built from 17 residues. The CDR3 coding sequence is TGCGCCAGCAGCCAGGAGTATCGGGGGGGGAGGCAAAACATTCAGTACTTC. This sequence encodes CASSQEYRGGRQNIQYF.

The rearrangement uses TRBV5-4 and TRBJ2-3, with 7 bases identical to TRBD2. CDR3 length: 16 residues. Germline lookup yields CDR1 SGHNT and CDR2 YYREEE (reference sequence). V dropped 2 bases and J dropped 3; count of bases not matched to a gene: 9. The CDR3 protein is CASSFRASGTTDTQYF. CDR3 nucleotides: TGTGCCAGCAGCTTCCGGGCTAGCGGCACAACAGATACGCAGTATTTT.

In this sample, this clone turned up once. The chain's CDR3 is CASSYGTYSKDTEAFF. The CDR3 DNA sequence: TGCGCCAGCAGCTACGGGACATATAGTAAGGACACTGAAGCTTTCTTT. This chain uses TRBV5-1 with TRBJ1-1; a weak D match, TRBD1 (6 bases). Germline V CDR1 and CDR2: SGHRS, YFSETQ. Trimming cost V 3 bases and J 3 bases, with 18 bases left between them. The CDR3 runs to 16 residues.